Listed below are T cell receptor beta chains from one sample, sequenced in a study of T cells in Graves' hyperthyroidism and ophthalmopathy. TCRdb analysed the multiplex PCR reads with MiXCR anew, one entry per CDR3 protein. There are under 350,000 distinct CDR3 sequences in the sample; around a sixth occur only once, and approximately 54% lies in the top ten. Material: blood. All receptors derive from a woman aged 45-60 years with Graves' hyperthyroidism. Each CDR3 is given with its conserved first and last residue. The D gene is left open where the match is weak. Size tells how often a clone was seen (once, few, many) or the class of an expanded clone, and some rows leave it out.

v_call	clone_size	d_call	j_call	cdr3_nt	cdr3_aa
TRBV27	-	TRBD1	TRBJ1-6	TGTGCCAGCAGCCCCGACAGGGGGTGGTCACCCCTCCACTTT	CASSPDRGWSPLHF
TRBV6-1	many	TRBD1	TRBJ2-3	TGTGCCAGCAGTGTCGGGACAGGGGGGACAGATACGCAGTATTTT	CASSVGTGGTDTQYF
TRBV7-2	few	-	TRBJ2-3	TGTGCCAGCAGCTTAGATGGCGGGGGCACAGATACGCAGTATTTT	CASSLDGGGTDTQYF
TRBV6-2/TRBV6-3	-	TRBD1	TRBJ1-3	TGTGCCAGCAGTTACACAACAGGGGACGTCGGAAACACCATATATTTT	CASSYTTGDVGNTIYF
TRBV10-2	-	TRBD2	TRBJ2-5	TGCGCCAGCAGCGGGGGGACTAGCGGGGGTGAGACCCAGTACTTC	CASSGGTSGGETQYF
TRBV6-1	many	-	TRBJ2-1	TGTGCCAGCAGTGCTCAGAGCTCCTACAATGAGCAGTTCTTC	CASSAQSSYNEQFF
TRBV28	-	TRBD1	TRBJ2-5	TGTGCCAGCAGTCTAGGGACACAGGGGGGAAAGTACTTC	CASSLGTQGGKYF
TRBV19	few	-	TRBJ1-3	TGTGCCAGTAGTATTGGCGGCTCTGGAAACACCATATATTTT	CASSIGGSGNTIYF
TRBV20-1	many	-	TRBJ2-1	TGCAGTGCTAGAGCCCCCCTCCACAATGAGCAGTTCTTC	CSARAPLHNEQFF
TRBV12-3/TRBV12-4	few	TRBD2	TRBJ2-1	TGTGCCAGCACCGTCTGGCGGGAGGGGGACAATGAGCAGTTCTTC	CASTVWREGDNEQFF
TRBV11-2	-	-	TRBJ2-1	TGTGCCAGCGGGACCTCCTACAATGAGCAGTTCTTC	CASGTSYNEQFF
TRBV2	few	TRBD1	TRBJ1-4	TGTGCCAGCAGTGAATCACGACAGGGAACAACTAATGAAAAACTGTTTTTT	CASSESRQGTTNEKLFF
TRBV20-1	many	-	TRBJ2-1	TGCAGTGCTAGATCCTGGGGGCCTAATATAAACAATGAGCAGTTCTTC	CSARSWGPNINNEQFF
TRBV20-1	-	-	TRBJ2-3	TGCAGTGCTAGAGACCCACTAGCATATGATACGCAGTATTTT	CSARDPLAYDTQYF
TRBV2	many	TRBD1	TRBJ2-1	TGTGCCAGCAAGAACCGAACCACCGGAGGAACGCAGGGGGCTAACCAGTTCTTC	CASKNRTTGGTQGANQFF
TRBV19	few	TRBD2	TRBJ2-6	TGTGCCAGTAGTGGGCCTCCTGCGCTAGCGGGAGGAGTCCTGACTTTC	CASSGPPALAGGVLTF
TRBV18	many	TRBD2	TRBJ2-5	TGTGCCAGCTCGCGGGAGGAAGAGACCCAGTACTTC	CASSREEETQYF
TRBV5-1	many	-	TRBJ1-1	TGCGCCAGCAGCTTGGAACAGAACACTGAAGCTTTCTTT	CASSLEQNTEAFF
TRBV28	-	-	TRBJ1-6	TGTGCCACTTCCCTAATCAACTCACCCCTCCACTTT	CATSLINSPLHF
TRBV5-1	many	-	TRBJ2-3	TGCGCCAGCAGCTTGGGGGTGATAAGAACAGATACGCAGTATTTT	CASSLGVIRTDTQYF
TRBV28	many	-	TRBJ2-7	TGTGCCAGCAGTGTGGCGGGTTTCCCCTACGAGCAGTACTTC	CASSVAGFPYEQYF
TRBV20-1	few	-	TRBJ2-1	TGCAGTACTCCCGGCGGGGACACTTCCTACAATGAGCAGTTCTTC	CSTPGGDTSYNEQFF
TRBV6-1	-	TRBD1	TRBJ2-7	TGTGCCAGCAGTCGTACCGGGACAGGGGGGTTCTACGAGCAGTACTTC	CASSRTGTGGFYEQYF
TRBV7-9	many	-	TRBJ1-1	TGTGCCAGCAGGCCTATCACTGAAGCTTTCTTT	CASRPITEAFF
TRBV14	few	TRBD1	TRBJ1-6	TGTGCCAGCAGCCCTGAGGGGTGGGACAGGAATTCACCCCTCCACTTT	CASSPEGWDRNSPLHF
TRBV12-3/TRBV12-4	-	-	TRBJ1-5	TGTGCCAGCAGTCGAAGGGACGGGATACCCCATTTT	CASSRRDGIPHF
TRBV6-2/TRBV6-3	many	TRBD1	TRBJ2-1	TGTGCCAGCAGTTACTCATCGGGACAGGGCGGCAATGAGCAGTTCTTC	CASSYSSGQGGNEQFF
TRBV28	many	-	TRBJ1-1	TGTGCCAGCAGTTTTTCGAGGGCGGCAGCTTTCTTT	CASSFSRAAAFF
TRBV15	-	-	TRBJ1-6	TGTGCCACCAGCAGAGTCGGCAGTTTGGGGACCATTCCACCCCTCCACTTT	CATSRVGSLGTIPPLHF
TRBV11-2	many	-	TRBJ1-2	TGTGCCAGCAGCCGGCTGGAGGGGCTCGGCTATGGCTACACCTTC	CASSRLEGLGYGYTF
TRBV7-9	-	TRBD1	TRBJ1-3	TGTGCCAGCAGCTCGCGAACAGGGGTTGCTGGAAACACCATATATTTT	CASSSRTGVAGNTIYF
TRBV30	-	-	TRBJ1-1	TGTGCCTGGAGTGTACGGGGGACCAGGGTGGGCGGCCGCGCTTTCTTT	CAWSVRGTRVGGRAFF
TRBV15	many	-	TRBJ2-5	TGTGCCACCAGCACCAGACAAGAGACCCAGTACTTC	CATSTRQETQYF
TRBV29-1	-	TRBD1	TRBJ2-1	TGCAGCGTTGAGGTAACAGGGGTGGGATACAATGAGCAGTTCTTC	CSVEVTGVGYNEQFF
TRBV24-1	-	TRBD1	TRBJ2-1	TGTGCCACCAGCGCCGCTTCCGGACAGGGGGGGTACAATGAGCAGTTCTTC	CATSAASGQGGYNEQFF
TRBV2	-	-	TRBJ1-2	TGTGCCAGCAGTGAAGGCAAAACCTATGGCTACACCTTC	CASSEGKTYGYTF
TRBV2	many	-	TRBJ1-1	TGTGCCAGCAGTGAACGAGAGGGCGAGGCTTTCTTT	CASSEREGEAFF
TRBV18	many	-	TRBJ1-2	TGTGCCAGCTCACCGCCGGGACCAACCTATGGCTACACCTTC	CASSPPGPTYGYTF
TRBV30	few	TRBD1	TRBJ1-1	TGTACCTGGAGTTTGGACAGGGGTAACACTGAAGCTTTCTTT	CTWSLDRGNTEAFF
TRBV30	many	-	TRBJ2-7	TGTGCCTGGAGTGCCACTTCCCGGGGGCAGTACTTC	CAWSATSRGQYF
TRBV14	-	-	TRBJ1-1	TGTGCCAGCAGCCTTGACTGGAACACTGAAGCTTTCTTT	CASSLDWNTEAFF
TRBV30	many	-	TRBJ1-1	TGTGCCTGGAGTACTACCGGGACTCAGGCTTTCTTT	CAWSTTGTQAFF
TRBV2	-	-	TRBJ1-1	TGTGCCAGCAGTGAAATTCCAGAGAACACTGAAGCTTTCTTT	CASSEIPENTEAFF
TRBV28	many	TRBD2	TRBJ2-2	TGTGCCAGCAGTTTCGGACTAGCGAGCACCGGGGAGCTGTTTTTT	CASSFGLASTGELFF
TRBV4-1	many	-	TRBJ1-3	TGCGCCAGCAGCCAAGAACTCCGCTCTGGAAACACCATATATTTT	CASSQELRSGNTIYF
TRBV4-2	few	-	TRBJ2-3	TGTGCCAGCAGCCAAGGGACGACATTAAGCACAGATACGCAGTATTTT	CASSQGTTLSTDTQYF
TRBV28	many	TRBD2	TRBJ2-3	TGTGCCAGCAGAATGGCGGGAGGGGGAGATACGCAGTATTTT	CASRMAGGGDTQYF
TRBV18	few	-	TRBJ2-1	TGTGCCAGCTCACCGCTACAGGACTACGAGCAGTTCTTC	CASSPLQDYEQFF
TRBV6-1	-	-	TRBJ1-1	TGTGCCAGCAGTGAATTAGGCCCCCAGGGCACTGAAGCTTTCTTT	CASSELGPQGTEAFF
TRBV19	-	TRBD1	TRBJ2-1	TGTGCCAGTAGTATCAGTAGTGGGTTAGGGGGCATGTCCTACAATGAGCAGTTCTTC	CASSISSGLGGMSYNEQFF
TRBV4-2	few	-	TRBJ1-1	TGTGCCAGCAGCCAGGAGAGGACGGCCGAGGCTTTCTTT	CASSQERTAEAFF
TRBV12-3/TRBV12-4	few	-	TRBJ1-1	TGTGCCAGCCGTCAGTCGAGGTCGCACACTGAAGCTTTCTTT	CASRQSRSHTEAFF
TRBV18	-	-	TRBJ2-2	TGTGCCAGCTCACCGTTTACTACAACCGGGGAGCTGTTTTTT	CASSPFTTTGELFF